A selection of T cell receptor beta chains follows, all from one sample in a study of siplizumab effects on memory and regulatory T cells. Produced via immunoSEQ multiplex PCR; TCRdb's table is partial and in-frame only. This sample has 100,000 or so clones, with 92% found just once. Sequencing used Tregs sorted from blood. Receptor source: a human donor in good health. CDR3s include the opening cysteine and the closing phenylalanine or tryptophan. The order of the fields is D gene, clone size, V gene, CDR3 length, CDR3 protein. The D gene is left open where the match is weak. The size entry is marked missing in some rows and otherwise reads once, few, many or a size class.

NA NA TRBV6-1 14 CASSARGNTGELFF
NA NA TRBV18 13 CASSLASAYEQYF
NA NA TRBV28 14 CASRGSLNTDTQYF
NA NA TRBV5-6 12 CASSLVGGEQFF
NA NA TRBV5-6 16 CASSRERPGGPYEQYF
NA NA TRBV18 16 CASSPLGETAGNTIYF
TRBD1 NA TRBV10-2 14 CASSWDRGITEAFF
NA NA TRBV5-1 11 CASSSQGTQYF
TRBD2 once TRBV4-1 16 CASSPSVAGGWNEQFF
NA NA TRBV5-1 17 CASYRARATSFQNEQFF
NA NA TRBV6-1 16 CASSESPGFGNQPQHF
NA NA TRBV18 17 CASSPQRNRVGANVLTF
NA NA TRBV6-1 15 CASSEASGSGNTIYF
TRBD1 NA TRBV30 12 CAWSAGGTIQYF
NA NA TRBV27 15 CASSTTGQYQETQYF
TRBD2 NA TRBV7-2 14 CASSPGLATDEQYF
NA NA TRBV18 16 CASSPPVGAGNSPLHF
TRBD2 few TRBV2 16 CASSGGTSGRGKTQYF
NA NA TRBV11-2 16 CASSWLDSSTNEKLFF
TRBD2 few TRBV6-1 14 CASRASGGTYEQYF
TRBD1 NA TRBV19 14 CASSSQGALYGYTF
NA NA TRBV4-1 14 CASSQNRAQRELFF
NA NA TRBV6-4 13 CASSRLMNTEAFF
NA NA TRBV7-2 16 CASSLIQGATNEKLFF
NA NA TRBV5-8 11 CASSSPQTQYF
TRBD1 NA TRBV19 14 CASSRGTVQETQYF
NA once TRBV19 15 CASSIGAADPYGYTF
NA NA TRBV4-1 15 CASSLREGQGNGYTF
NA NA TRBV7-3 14 CASSTGRDQETQYF
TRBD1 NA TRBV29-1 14 CSVTSDRGGPEQYF
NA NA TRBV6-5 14 CASSYSDGPRGCTF
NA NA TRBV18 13 CASSRGADNEQFF
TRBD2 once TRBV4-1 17 CASSQRTSGRARNEQFF
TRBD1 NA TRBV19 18 CASSIGVGQGNSNQPQHF
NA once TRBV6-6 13 CASSYAGIYEQYF
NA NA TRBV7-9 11 CASGAKNIQYF
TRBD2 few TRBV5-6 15 CASRRQELAGGEQFF
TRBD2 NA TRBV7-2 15 CASSRSGRAMNEQFF
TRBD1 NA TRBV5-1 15 CASSWLDRGPREQYF
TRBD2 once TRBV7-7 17 CASSSPVTSGSYNEQFF
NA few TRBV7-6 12 CASTTVGTEAFF
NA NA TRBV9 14 CASSVGTAGDTQYF
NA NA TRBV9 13 CASSAGPQDTQYF
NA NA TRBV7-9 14 CASSSWTGTDTQYF
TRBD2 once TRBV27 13 CASRLSGTYEQYF
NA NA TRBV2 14 CASSESRANTEAFF
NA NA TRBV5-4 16 CASSSARTVQGGEQYF
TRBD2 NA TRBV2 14 CASSRLAGGSEQYF
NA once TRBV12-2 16 CASRPKGLAGDNEQFF
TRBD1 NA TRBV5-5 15 CASSPPGTGYQPQHF
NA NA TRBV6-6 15 CASSYSLQLNQPQHF
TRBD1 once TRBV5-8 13 CASSSGQDMPQHF
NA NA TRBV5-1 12 CASSTDLETQYF
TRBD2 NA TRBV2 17 CASRRTSGRAIVYEQYF
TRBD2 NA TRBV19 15 CASSPSGTRGDTQYF